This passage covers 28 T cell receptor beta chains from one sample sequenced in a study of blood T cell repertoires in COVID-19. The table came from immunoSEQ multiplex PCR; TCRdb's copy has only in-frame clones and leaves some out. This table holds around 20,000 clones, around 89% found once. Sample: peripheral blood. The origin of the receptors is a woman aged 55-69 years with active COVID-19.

The CDR3 reads CASSSGGGALWSTDTQYF. The CDR3 nucleotides are TGTGCCAGCTCTTCCGGTGGGGGGGCCTTGTGGAGCACAGATACGCAGTATTTT. The chain carries TRBV9 and TRBJ2-3; D is possibly TRBD2 (7 bases). Trimming removed 7 bases from V and 0 bases from J, with 24 bases in between. This CDR3 has 18 amino acids. CDR1 and CDR2 (germline): SGDLS, YYNGEE.

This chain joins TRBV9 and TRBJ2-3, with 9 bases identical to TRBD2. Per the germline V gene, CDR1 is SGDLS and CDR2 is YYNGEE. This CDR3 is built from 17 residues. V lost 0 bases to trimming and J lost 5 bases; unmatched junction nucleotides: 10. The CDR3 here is CASSVVAGGPGVDTQYF. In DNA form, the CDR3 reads TGTGCCAGCAGCGTAGTGGCGGGGGGGCCCGGAGTAGATACGCAGTATTTT.

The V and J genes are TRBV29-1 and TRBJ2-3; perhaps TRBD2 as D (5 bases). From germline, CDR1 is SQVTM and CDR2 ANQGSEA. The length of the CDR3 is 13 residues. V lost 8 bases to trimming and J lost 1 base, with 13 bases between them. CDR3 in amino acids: CSSDEGGTDTQYF. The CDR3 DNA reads TGCAGCTCTGACGAGGGAGGCACAGATACGCAGTATTTT.

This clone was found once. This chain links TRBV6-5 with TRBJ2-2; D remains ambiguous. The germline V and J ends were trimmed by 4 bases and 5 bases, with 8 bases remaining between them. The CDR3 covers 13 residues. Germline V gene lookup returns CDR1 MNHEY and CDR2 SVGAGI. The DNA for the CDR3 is TGTGCCAGCAGTTTACAGTGGACCGGGGAGCTGTTTTTT. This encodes CASSLQWTGELFF.

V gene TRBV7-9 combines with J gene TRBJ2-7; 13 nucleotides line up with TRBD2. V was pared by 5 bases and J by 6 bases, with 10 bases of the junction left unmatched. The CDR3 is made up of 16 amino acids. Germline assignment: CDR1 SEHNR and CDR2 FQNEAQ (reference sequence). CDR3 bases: TGTGCCAGCAGCATGACGGGACTAGCGGGGTTTGGCGAGCAGTACTTC. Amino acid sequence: CASSMTGLAGFGEQYF.

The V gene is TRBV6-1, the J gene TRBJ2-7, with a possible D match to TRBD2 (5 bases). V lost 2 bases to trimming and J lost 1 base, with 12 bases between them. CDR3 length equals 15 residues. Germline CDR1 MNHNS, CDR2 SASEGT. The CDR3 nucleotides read TGTGCCAGCAGTGAATACGACTCGGGATCCTACGAGCAGTACTTC. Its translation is CASSEYDSGSYEQYF.

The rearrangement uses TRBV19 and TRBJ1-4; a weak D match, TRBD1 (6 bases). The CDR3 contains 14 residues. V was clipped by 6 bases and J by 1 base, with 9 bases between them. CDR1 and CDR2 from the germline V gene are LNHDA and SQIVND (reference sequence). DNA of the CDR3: TGTGCCAGTAGGAAGACAGGAACTAATGAAAAACTGTTTTTT. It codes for CASRKTGTNEKLFF.

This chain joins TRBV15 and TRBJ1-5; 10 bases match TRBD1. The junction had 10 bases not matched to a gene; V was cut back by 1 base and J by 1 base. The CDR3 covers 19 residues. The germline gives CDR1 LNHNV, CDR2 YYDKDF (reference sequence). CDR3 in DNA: TGTGCCACCAGCAGAGGAACATTCGACAGGGGGCGAAGCAATCAGCCCCAGCATTTT. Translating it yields CATSRGTFDRGRSNQPQHF.

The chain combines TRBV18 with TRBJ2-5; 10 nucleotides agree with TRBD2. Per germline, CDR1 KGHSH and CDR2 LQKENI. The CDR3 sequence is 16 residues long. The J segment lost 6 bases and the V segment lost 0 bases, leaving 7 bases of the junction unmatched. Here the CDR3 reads CASSPPPGLAEQTQYF. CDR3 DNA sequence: TGTGCCAGCTCACCACCCCCCGGACTAGCGGAACAGACCCAGTACTTC. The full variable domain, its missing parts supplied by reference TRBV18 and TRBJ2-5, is NAGVMQNPRHLVRRRGQEARLRCSPMKGHSHVYWYRQLPEEGLKFMVYLQKENIIDESGMPKERFSAEFPKEGPSILRIQQVVRGDSAAYFCASSPPPGLAEQTQYFGPGTRLLVL.

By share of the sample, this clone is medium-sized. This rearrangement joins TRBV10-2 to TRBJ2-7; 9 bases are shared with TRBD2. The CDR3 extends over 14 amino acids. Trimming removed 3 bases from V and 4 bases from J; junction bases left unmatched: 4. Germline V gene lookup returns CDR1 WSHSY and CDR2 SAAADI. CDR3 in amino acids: CASSDGTSWYEQYF. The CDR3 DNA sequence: TGCGCCAGCAGTGATGGGACTAGCTGGTACGAGCAGTACTTC.

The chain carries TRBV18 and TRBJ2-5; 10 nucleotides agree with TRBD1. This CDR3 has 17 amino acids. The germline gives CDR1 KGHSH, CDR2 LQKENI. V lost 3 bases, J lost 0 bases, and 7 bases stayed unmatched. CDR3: CASSPNPGQGHQETQYF. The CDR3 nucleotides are TGTGCCAGCTCACCTAACCCGGGACAGGGGCACCAAGAGACCCAGTACTTC.

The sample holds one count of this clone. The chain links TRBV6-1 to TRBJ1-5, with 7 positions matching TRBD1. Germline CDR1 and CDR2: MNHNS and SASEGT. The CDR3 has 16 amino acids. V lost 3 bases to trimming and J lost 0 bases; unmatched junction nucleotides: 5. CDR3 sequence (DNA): TGTGCCAGCAGTGATAAGACAGGGTTTAGCAATCAGCCCCAGCATTTT. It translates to CASSDKTGFSNQPQHF.

The CDR3 DNA is TGTGCCAGCGGAACAGGGCCCACAGATACGCAGTATTTT. Amino acids: CASGTGPTDTQYF. The genes are TRBV25-1 and TRBJ2-3, with D possibly matching TRBD1 (6 bases). The V gene's germline CDR1 is MGHDK and CDR2 SYGVNS. The germline V and J ends were trimmed by 8 bases and 2 bases, with 11 bases remaining between them. This CDR3 has 13 residues.

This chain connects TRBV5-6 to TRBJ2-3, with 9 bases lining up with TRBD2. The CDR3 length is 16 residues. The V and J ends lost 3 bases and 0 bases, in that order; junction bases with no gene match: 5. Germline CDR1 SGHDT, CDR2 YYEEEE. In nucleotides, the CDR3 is TGTGCCAGCAGCTGGGAGCGGGGGGTTAGCACAGATACGCAGTATTTT. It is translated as CASSWERGVSTDTQYF.

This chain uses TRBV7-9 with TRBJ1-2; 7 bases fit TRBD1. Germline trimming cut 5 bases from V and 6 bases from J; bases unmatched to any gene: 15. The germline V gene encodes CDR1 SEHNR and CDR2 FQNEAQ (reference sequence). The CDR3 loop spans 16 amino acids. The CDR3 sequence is CASSPRGQNPLHGYTF. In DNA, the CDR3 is TGTGCCAGCAGCCCCCGGGGACAGAACCCTCTCCATGGCTACACCTTC.

The CDR3 region is CASRQVSETQYF. Here the CDR3 DNA reads TGTGCCAGCAGACAGGTTTCGGAGACCCAGTACTTC. The chain uses TRBV6-6 and TRBJ2-5; D might be TRBD1 (5 bases). Trimming removed 6 bases from V and 5 bases from J, with 10 bases in between. The CDR3 is made up of 12 amino acids. Germline V gene data show CDR1 as MNHNY and CDR2 as SVGAGI (reference sequence).

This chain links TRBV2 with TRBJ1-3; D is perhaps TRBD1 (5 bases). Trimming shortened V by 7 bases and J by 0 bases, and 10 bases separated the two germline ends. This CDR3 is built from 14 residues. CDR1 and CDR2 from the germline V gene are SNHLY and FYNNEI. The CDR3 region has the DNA TGTGCCAGCAAGGCAGGGTACTCTGGAAACACCATATATTTT. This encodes CASKAGYSGNTIYF.

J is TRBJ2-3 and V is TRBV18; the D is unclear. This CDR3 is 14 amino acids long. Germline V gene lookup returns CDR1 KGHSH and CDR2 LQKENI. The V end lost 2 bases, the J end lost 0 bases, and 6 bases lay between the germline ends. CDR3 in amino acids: CASSPGLSTDTQYF. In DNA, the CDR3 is TGTGCCAGCTCACCAGGCCTGAGCACAGATACGCAGTATTTT.

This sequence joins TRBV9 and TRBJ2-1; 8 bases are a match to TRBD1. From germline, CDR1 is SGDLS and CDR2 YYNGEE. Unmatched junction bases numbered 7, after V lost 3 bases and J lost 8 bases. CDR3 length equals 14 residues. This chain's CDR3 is CASSAQGASDEQFF. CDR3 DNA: TGTGCCAGCAGCGCCCAGGGGGCTTCGGATGAGCAGTTCTTC.

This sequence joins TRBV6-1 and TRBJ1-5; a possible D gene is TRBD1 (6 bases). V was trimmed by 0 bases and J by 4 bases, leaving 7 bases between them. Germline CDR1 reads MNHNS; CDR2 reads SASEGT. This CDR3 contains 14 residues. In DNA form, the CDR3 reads TGTGCCAGCAGTGAAGCGCAGGGGAATCAGCCCCAGCATTTT. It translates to CASSEAQGNQPQHF.

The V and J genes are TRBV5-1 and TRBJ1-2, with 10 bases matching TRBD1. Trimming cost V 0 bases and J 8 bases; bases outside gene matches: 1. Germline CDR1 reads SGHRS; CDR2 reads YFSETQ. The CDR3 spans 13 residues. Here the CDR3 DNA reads TGCGCCAGCAGCTTGGGACAGGGGGCAGGCTACACCTTC. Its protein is CASSLGQGAGYTF.

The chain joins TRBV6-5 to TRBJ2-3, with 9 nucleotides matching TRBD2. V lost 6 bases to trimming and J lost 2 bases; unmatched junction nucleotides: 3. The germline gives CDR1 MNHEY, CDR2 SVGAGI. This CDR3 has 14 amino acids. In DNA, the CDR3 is TGTGCCAGCAGCGAGCGGGGGGACACAGATACGCAGTATTTT. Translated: CASSERGDTDTQYF.

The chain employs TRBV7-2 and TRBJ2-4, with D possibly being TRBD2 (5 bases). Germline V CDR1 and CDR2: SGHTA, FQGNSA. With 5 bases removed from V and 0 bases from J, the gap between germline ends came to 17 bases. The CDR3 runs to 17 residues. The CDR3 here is CASSLTGGLLAKNIQYF. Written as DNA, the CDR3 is TGTGCCAGCAGCCTGACCGGAGGTCTCCTAGCCAAAAACATTCAGTACTTC.

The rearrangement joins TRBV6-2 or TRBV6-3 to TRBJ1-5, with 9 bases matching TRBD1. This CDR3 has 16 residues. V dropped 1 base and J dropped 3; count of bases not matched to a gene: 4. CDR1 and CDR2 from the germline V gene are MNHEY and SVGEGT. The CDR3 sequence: CASSYWDRVNNQPQHF. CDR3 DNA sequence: TGTGCCAGCAGTTACTGGGACAGGGTAAACAATCAGCCCCAGCATTTT.

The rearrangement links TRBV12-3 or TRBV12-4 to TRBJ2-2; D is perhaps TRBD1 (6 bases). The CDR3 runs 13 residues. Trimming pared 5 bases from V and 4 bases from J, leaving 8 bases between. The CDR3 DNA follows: TGTGCCAGCAGTCGGGACATCACCGGGGAGCTGTTTTTT. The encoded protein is CASSRDITGELFF.

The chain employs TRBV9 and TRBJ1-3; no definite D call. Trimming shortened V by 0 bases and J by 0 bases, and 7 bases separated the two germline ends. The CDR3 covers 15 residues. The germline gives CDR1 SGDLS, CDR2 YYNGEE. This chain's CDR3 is CASSVDIGSGNTIYF. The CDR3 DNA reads TGTGCCAGCAGCGTAGATATCGGCTCTGGAAACACCATATATTTT.

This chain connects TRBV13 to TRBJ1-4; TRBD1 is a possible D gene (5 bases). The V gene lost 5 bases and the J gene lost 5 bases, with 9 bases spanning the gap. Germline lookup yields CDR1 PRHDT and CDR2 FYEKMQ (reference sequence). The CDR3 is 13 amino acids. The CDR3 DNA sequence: TGTGCCAGCAGCACAGGCAGAAATGAAAAACTGTTTTTT. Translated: CASSTGRNEKLFF.

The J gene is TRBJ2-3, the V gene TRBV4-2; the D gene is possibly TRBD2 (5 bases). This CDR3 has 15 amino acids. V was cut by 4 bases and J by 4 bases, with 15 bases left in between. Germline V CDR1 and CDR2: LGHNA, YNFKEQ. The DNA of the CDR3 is TGTGCCAGCAGCCCACGGCTAGAGGGCTCAGATACGCAGTATTTT. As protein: CASSPRLEGSDTQYF.